The 4 T cell receptor beta chains presented below share a single source sample, sequenced in a study of cytomegalovirus exposure and HLA in healthy donors. Amplification used 60 Vbeta primers and 13 Jbeta primers. Profiling relied on immunoSEQ multiplex PCR, and the TCRdb table lists in-frame clones only, not all of them. The sample gives about 220,000 clones, roughly 83% of which show up once; 0.71% is in the top ten. The sample taken for sequencing was PBMCs. These receptors originate from a boy aged 2 to 10 in good health and CMV-seronegative.

The chain is built from TRBV29-1 and TRBJ2-5; 7 positions agree with TRBD1. V was pared by 4 bases and J by 5 bases, with 7 bases of the junction left unmatched. In germline, CDR1 is SQVTM, CDR2 ANQGSEA. The CDR3 contains 13 residues. CDR3 in amino acids: CSVVGQIGETQYF. CDR3 DNA: TGCAGCGTTGTGGGACAGATTGGGGAGACCCAGTACTTC.

V gene TRBV9 combines with J gene TRBJ2-3, with 8 bases fitting TRBD2. V lost 0 bases, J lost 6 bases, and 12 bases stayed unmatched. The CDR3 spans 17 residues. CDR1 is SGDLS and CDR2 is YYNGEE in the germline V gene. The CDR3 protein is CASSVAWDGGVRDTQYF. For the CDR3, the DNA is TGTGCCAGCAGCGTAGCGTGGGACGGGGGGGTGAGGGATACGCAGTATTTT.

The CDR3 reads CASTFNTDTQYF. The CDR3 nucleotides read TGTGCCAGCACCTTTAACACAGATACGCAGTATTTT. The chain joins TRBV6-1 to TRBJ2-3; no definite D call. V lost 7 bases and J lost 2, with 7 bases in between. Germline V lookup: CDR1 MNHNS, CDR2 SASEGT. The CDR3 has 12 residues.

The chain is built from TRBV18 and TRBJ1-1; the D gene is possibly TRBD1 (6 bases). V dropped 3 bases and J dropped 4 bases, with 15 bases sitting between them. CDR1 is KGHSH and CDR2 is LQKENI in the germline V gene. The CDR3 covers 15 residues. CDR3 in DNA: TGTGCCAGCTCACCCTTGGCGGGGGCGCTCACTGAAGCTTTCTTT. Translating it yields CASSPLAGALTEAFF.